Each of the 32 T cell receptor beta chains below was sequenced from the same sample in a study of blood T cells in healthy people across ages. Then a second PCR, running about 6 to 11 cycles, was carried out with a sample-barcoded 5' primer and a J-beta primer mix. TCRdb passed the 5' RACE reads through MiXCR, listing each CDR3 protein once. The sample includes around 1,700,000 distinct CDR3 sequences, roughly 28% of them seen just once. Sequenced input: blood. The receptors shown here come from a woman aged 25 to 39 in good health.

Concerning this clonotype: This clone may be a read error of a much larger clone one base away. The V and J genes are TRBV10-3 and TRBJ2-7; tentatively, D is TRBD2 (5 bases). Looked up from germline, CDR1 is ENHRY and CDR2 is SYGVKD. With 4 bases removed from V and 4 bases from J, the gap between germline ends came to 14 bases. The CDR3 sequence is 14 residues long. The CDR3: CAISGGSIRYEQYF. As DNA, the CDR3 is TGTGCCATCAGTGGTGGGAGTATAAGATACGAGCAGTACTTC.

The chain couples TRBV6-6 to TRBJ2-1; 11 nucleotides line up with TRBD2. Germline-derived CDR1 and CDR2 are MNHNY and SVGAGI (reference sequence). The CDR3 is made up of 15 amino acids. Losses at the gene ends were 6 bases for V and 5 bases for J; bases not matched to a gene: 6. The CDR3 DNA follows: TGTGCCAGCAGACATAGCGGGGGGGCTAACAATGAGCAGTTCTTC. The encoded protein is CASRHSGGANNEQFF.

This clonotype turned up a few times. The chain recombines TRBV10-3 with TRBJ2-7, with D perhaps given as TRBD1 or TRBD2 (5 bases each). This CDR3 contains 13 residues. Trimming removed 9 bases at V and 2 bases at J, with 14 bases between. CDR1 is ENHRY and CDR2 is SYGVKD in the germline V gene. This CDR3 reads CAIGTEKTYEQYF. Here the CDR3 DNA reads TGTGCCATAGGGACGGAAAAAACCTACGAGCAGTACTTC.

This clonotype was picked up one time. CDR3 sequence reads: CAALSSGTNTEAFF. DNA of the CDR3: TGTGCCGCTCTTTCGAGCGGAACGAACACTGAAGCTTTCTTT. This chain joins TRBV12-3 or TRBV12-4 and TRBJ1-1; D gene uncertain. Deletions cut 11 bases from V and 1 base from J, with 17 bases between. The length of the CDR3 is 14 residues.

This rearrangement joins TRBV20-1 to TRBJ2-7; TRBD2 matches 14 bases. The CDR3 is 17 residues long. The germline CDR1 and CDR2 sequences are DFQATT and SNEGSKA (reference sequence). The V and J ends lost 1 base and 6 bases, in that order; junction bases with no gene match: 11. The CDR3 DNA reads TGCAGTGCTAGAGGTCGCCAGACTAGCGGGAGGGGCGGCGAGCAGTACTTC. Protein: CSARGRQTSGRGGEQYF.

This clonotype has ten or more counts. This chain connects TRBV6-6 to TRBJ2-4; 7 nucleotides match TRBD2. The germline CDR1 and CDR2 sequences are MNHNY and SVGAGI (reference sequence). V lost 6 bases, J lost 8 bases, and 10 bases stayed unmatched. The CDR3 is made up of 14 amino acids. The CDR3 is CASSPGGGEDIQYF. The CDR3 DNA reads TGTGCCAGCAGCCCGGGGGGAGGGGAAGACATTCAGTACTTC.

This clonotype was found a few times. The chain joins TRBV6-1 to TRBJ2-7; 8 positions match TRBD1. The CDR3 spans 14 residues. The V segment lost 5 bases and the J segment 4 bases; nucleotides outside the gene matches: 7. Germline V gives CDR1 MNHNS, CDR2 SASEGT. Here the CDR3 DNA reads TGTGCCAGCAGTACCCAGGGGGCCCAATACGAGCAGTACTTC. Protein: CASSTQGAQYEQYF.

Note on this clonotype: This may be a read error: a much more frequent sequence differs by one nucleotide. This chain uses TRBV20-1 with TRBJ2-5, with a tentative D call TRBD2 (6 bases). The ends were cut back, 7 bases at V and 11 bases at J, with 17 bases in the middle. The germline CDR1 and CDR2 sequences are DFQATT and SNEGSKA (reference sequence). CDR3 size: 11 residues. The CDR3 nucleotides are TGCAGTGTTTCTAGCGACAATGAGCAGTACTTC. Protein sequence: CSVSSDNEQYF.

The rearrangement links TRBV7-9 to TRBJ1-2; the D is unclear. CDR1 and CDR2 (germline): SEHNR, FQNEAQ (reference sequence). The CDR3 is 16 amino acids. Deletions cut 4 bases from V and 0 bases from J, with 15 bases between. CDR3 in DNA: TGTGCCAGCAGCTCCCCAAGGCTCCAATCTAACTATGGCTACACCTTC. Protein: CASSSPRLQSNYGYTF.

This clonotype was picked up a small number of times. The chain combines TRBV5-1 with TRBJ2-7; D could derive from TRBD1 or TRBD2 (5 bases each). V lost 3 bases to trimming and J lost 4 bases, with 20 bases between them. CDR3 length equals 16 residues. CDR1 is SGHRS, CDR2 YFSETQ, per germline. The CDR3: CASSWGDGTAQYEQYF. The CDR3 DNA follows: TGCGCCAGCAGCTGGGGAGACGGGACGGCGCAATACGAGCAGTACTTC.

This clonotype was picked up many times. J is TRBJ2-5 and V is TRBV20-1; D ambiguous. The CDR3 runs to 11 residues. Germline lookup yields CDR1 DFQATT and CDR2 SNEGSKA (reference sequence). Trimming removed 6 bases from V and 4 bases from J, with 9 bases in between. The CDR3, as DNA: TGCAGTGCCCGAAAGGTAGAGACCCAGTACTTC. It translates to CSARKVETQYF.

This clonotype was seen once. A clone one base away is much larger, so this may be a read error. V gene TRBV5-1 combines with J gene TRBJ2-1; weak D call: TRBD1 (5 bases). From germline, CDR1 is SGHRS and CDR2 YFSETQ. The CDR3 extends over 14 amino acids. CDR3 sequence (DNA): TGCGGTAGCACCCAGGGCAGCTCCTACAATGAGCAGTTCTTC. Its translation: CGSTQGSSYNEQFF.

This clonotype has a count of ten or more. The chain combines TRBV20-1 with TRBJ2-1; D remains ambiguous. Germline CDR1 reads DFQATT; CDR2 reads SNEGSKA (reference sequence). The CDR3 runs to 13 residues. V was clipped by 1 base and J by 9 bases, with 13 bases between them. CDR3 sequence (DNA): TGCAGTGCTAGAGGCCAGTTATATGGTGAGCAGTTCTTC. This translates into CSARGQLYGEQFF.

This clonotype showed up many times. The rearrangement joins TRBV20-1 to TRBJ2-5; TRBD2 matches at 11 bases. From germline, CDR1 is DFQATT and CDR2 SNEGSKA (reference sequence). The CDR3 is 15 residues long. The J segment lost 4 bases and the V segment lost 1 base, leaving 5 bases of the junction unmatched. The CDR3: CSARVPGLAAETQYF. DNA of the CDR3: TGCAGTGCTAGAGTACCGGGACTAGCGGCAGAGACCCAGTACTTC.

This clonotype was observed a few times. The V gene is TRBV5-4, the J gene TRBJ2-3, with 10 nucleotides matching TRBD2. V lost 5 bases, J lost 3 bases, and 12 bases stayed unmatched. Germline V gene lookup returns CDR1 SGHNT and CDR2 YYREEE (reference sequence). The length of the CDR3 is 17 residues. The CDR3 is CASRKGGTSGTTDTQYF. The CDR3 DNA is TGTGCCAGCAGGAAGGGCGGCACTAGCGGGACTACAGATACGCAGTATTTT.

This clonotype appeared a few times. The chain employs TRBV3-1 and TRBJ2-1, with unresolved D. With 2 bases removed from V and 1 base from J, the gap between germline ends came to 9 bases. Germline CDR1 reads LGHDT; CDR2 reads YNNKEL (reference sequence). The CDR3 spans 15 residues. This chain's CDR3 is CASSQFRHSYNEQFF. The CDR3 bases are TGTGCCAGCAGCCAATTCAGACATTCCTACAATGAGCAGTTCTTC.

This clonotype came up many times. The V gene is TRBV7-6, the J gene TRBJ2-1; D may be TRBD1 (5 bases). This CDR3 has 11 residues. Trimming shortened V by 8 bases and J by 5 bases, and 7 bases separated the two germline ends. Germline V gene lookup returns CDR1 SGHVS and CDR2 FNYEAQ. As DNA, the CDR3 is TGTGCCAGCCTACAGGACAATGAGCAGTTCTTC. It specifies CASLQDNEQFF.

The sample holds a few counts of this clonotype. The rearrangement links TRBV27 to TRBJ1-6, with 9 bases lining up with TRBD1. The germline gives CDR1 MNHEY, CDR2 SMNVEV (reference sequence). There are 16 residues in the CDR3. The ends lost 4 bases at V and 16 bases at J; junction bases unmatched: 17. The CDR3 region is CASSSTGGEFSLYLHF. The CDR3 region has the DNA TGTGCCAGCAGTTCCACAGGGGGCGAGTTTTCCCTATATCTCCACTTT.

This clonotype was observed many times. At one boundary the junction diverges from the germline segment, which might be a read error. The chain recombines TRBV5-1 with TRBJ2-5; D is ambiguous. Germline CDR1 SGHRS, CDR2 YFSETQ. The CDR3 runs to 12 residues. The CDR3 DNA reads TGTGCCAGCAGCCGGACCCAAGAGACCCAGTACTTC. Its translation is CASSRTQETQYF.

This clonotype was recorded a few times. The chain links TRBV2 to TRBJ2-1; no reliable D call. The CDR3 has 17 amino acids. The germline V gene has CDR1 SNHLY and CDR2 FYNNEI. V was cut by 5 bases and J by 0 bases, with 17 bases left in between. As DNA, the CDR3 is TGTGCCAGCAGTAAGACCCTCGCACAGAGCTCCTACAATGAGCAGTTCTTC. Protein: CASSKTLAQSSYNEQFF.

The chain recombines TRBV5-6 with TRBJ2-1; 9 bases fit TRBD2. The length of the CDR3 is 16 residues. Germline assignment: CDR1 SGHDT and CDR2 YYEEEE. V lost 3 bases to trimming and J lost 8 bases; unmatched junction nucleotides: 12. This CDR3 reads CASSYTGTSFWYEQFF. The CDR3 DNA is TGTGCCAGCAGCTACACCGGGACTAGCTTTTGGTATGAGCAGTTCTTC. The complete variable domain, with remaining parts taken from reference TRBV5-6 and TRBJ2-1, reads DAGVTQSPTHLIKTRGQQVTLRCSPKSGHDTVSWYQQALGQGPQFIFQYYEEEERQRGNFPDRFSGHQFPNYSSELNVNALLLGDSALYLCASSYTGTSFWYEQFFGPGTRLTVL.

This clonotype showed up just a few times. The rearrangement links TRBV28 to TRBJ1-2; the match to TRBD1 covers 7 bases. Germline assignment: CDR1 MDHEN and CDR2 SYDVKM. V was pared by 2 bases and J by 6 bases, with 9 bases of the junction left unmatched. There are 15 residues in the CDR3. The DNA of the CDR3 is TGTGCCAGCAGTTTAGGGGCGACAGGGCAAGATGGCTACACCTTC. This codes for CASSLGATGQDGYTF.

This clonotype was picked up a small number of times. The chain joins TRBV6-1 to TRBJ2-3; a weak D match, TRBD1 (5 bases). Trimming pared 5 bases from V and 2 bases from J, leaving 14 bases between. Germline CDR1 and CDR2: MNHNS and SASEGT. This CDR3 has 15 amino acids. CDR3 protein: CASSPIQGYTDTQYF. CDR3 sequence (DNA): TGTGCCAGCAGTCCCATTCAGGGTTACACAGATACGCAGTATTTT.

The chain carries TRBV7-2 and TRBJ2-7, with D hard to call. The V end lost 1 base, the J end lost 6 bases, and 7 bases lay between the germline ends. The V gene's germline CDR1 is SGHTA and CDR2 FQGNSA. This CDR3 is built from 12 residues. CDR3 bases: TGTGCCAGCAGCTTAGTACATCCCGAGCAGTACTTC. This translates into CASSLVHPEQYF.

The V gene is TRBV5-6, the J gene TRBJ2-2, with 8 nucleotides matching TRBD2. The germline gives CDR1 SGHDT, CDR2 YYEEEE. V dropped 0 bases and J dropped 4; count of bases not matched to a gene: 5. The CDR3 has 16 amino acids. CDR3 nucleotide sequence: TGTGCCAGCAGCTTGGAGAACGGGGGGGTCACCGGGGAGCTGTTTTTT. Its protein is CASSLENGGVTGELFF. The complete variable domain, with remaining parts taken from reference TRBV5-6 and TRBJ2-2, reads DAGVTQSPTHLIKTRGQQVTLRCSPKSGHDTVSWYQQALGQGPQFIFQYYEEEERQRGNFPDRFSGHQFPNYSSELNVNALLLGDSALYLCASSLENGGVTGELFFGEGSRLTVL.

In this sample, this clonotype turned up once. The chain links TRBV29-1 to TRBJ2-1; D call uncertain. The germline V and J ends were trimmed by 3 bases and 4 bases, with 7 bases remaining between them. The germline V gene has CDR1 SQVTM and CDR2 ANQGSEA. This CDR3 region has 12 residues. This chain's CDR3 is CSVEVLYNEQFF. DNA of the CDR3: TGCAGCGTTGAGGTCCTTTACAATGAGCAGTTCTTC.

On this clonotype itself: Possible read error: a much larger clone is one base away. This chain joins TRBV7-8 and TRBJ2-1; 8 bases are a match to TRBD2. The last part of the DNA fits TRBJ2-7 better; the J call may be wrong. From germline, CDR1 is SGHVS and CDR2 FQNEAQ. This CDR3 comprises 13 residues. Here the CDR3 DNA reads TGTGCCAGCAGCCGGGGACTAGACAATGAGCAGTACTTC. Protein sequence: CASSRGLDNEQYF.

In the case of this clonotype: Given a much more abundant clone one base away, this may be a read error. This sequence joins TRBV15 and TRBJ2-7; the D call may be TRBD1 or TRBD2 (5 bases each). The J call may be faulty, since TRBJ2-5 better matches the DNA end. This CDR3 has 16 residues. Germline values: CDR1 LNHNV, CDR2 YYDKDF (reference sequence). The CDR3 sequence is CAASRDPGAGWETQYF. The CDR3 nucleotides are TGTGCCGCCAGCAGAGACCCCGGGGCAGGATGGGAGACCCAGTACTTC.

This chain connects TRBV19 to TRBJ1-1; 7 positions agree with TRBD1. After removal of 3 bases from V and 5 bases from J, the junction contained 6 bases not matched to a gene. Germline loops: CDR1 LNHDA, CDR2 SQIVND (reference sequence). The CDR3 is 14 amino acids. The CDR3 sequence: CASSITGVRTEAFF. For the CDR3, the DNA is TGTGCCAGTAGTATCACAGGGGTTCGGACTGAAGCTTTCTTT.

This clonotype was picked up a small number of times. The chain employs TRBV7-9 and TRBJ2-1; 7 bases are a match to TRBD2. Trimming cost V 5 bases and J 7 bases; bases outside gene matches: 17. The CDR3 runs 17 residues. CDR1 is SEHNR and CDR2 is FQNEAQ in the germline V gene (reference sequence). The CDR3 nucleotides are TGTGCCAGCAGCCCCGGGTCGGGGGGATCGATAGGGAATGAGCAGTTCTTC. Residues: CASSPGSGGSIGNEQFF.

This clonotype was counted ten times or more. The CDR3 region is CASSQEHEQYF. The CDR3 region has the DNA TGTGCCAGCAGCCAAGAACACGAGCAGTACTTC. V is TRBV7-9 and J is TRBJ2-7; D unclear. The V end was cut by 5 bases, the J end by 5 bases, with 7 bases between. Germline V CDR1 and CDR2: SEHNR, FQNEAQ (reference sequence). The CDR3 consists of 11 residues. The variable domain in full, completed from reference TRBV7-9 and TRBJ2-7, reads DTGVSQNPRHKITKRGQNVTFRCDPISEHNRLYWYRQTLGQGPEFLTYFQNEAQLEKSRLLSDRFSAERPKGSFSTLEIQRTEQGDSAMYLCASSQEHEQYFGPGTRLTVT.

The table lists this clonotype with many counts. Sequence at one end of the junction differs from germline and may be a read error. V gene TRBV5-1 combines with J gene TRBJ2-1; D may correspond to TRBD1 or TRBD2 (5 bases each). Per the germline V gene, CDR1 is SGHRS and CDR2 is YFSETQ. The CDR3 contains 16 residues. The CDR3 nucleotides read TGCGCCAGCAGGTTGGCCAGGGACCCCTCTTACAATGAGCAGTTCTTC. This codes for CASRLARDPSYNEQFF. Variable domain in full (rest from reference TRBV5-1 and TRBJ2-1): KAGVTQTPRYLIKTRGQQVTLSCSPISGHRSVSWYQQTPGQGLQFLFEYFSETQRNKGNFPGRFSGRQFSNSRSEMNVSTLELGDSALYLCASRLARDPSYNEQFFGPGTRLTVL.